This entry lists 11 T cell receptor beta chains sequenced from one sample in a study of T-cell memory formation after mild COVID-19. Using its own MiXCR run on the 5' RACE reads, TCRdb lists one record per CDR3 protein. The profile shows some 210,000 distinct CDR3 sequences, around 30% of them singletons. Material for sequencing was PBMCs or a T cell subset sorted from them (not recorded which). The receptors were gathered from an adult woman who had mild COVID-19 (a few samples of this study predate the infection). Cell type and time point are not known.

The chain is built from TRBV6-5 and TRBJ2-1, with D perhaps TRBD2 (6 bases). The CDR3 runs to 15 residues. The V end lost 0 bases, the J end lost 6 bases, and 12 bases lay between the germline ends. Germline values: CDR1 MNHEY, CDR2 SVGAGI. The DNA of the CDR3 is TGTGCCAGCAGTTACTCGGGGAGGCCTGCCAATGAGCAGTTCTTC. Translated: CASSYSGRPANEQFF.

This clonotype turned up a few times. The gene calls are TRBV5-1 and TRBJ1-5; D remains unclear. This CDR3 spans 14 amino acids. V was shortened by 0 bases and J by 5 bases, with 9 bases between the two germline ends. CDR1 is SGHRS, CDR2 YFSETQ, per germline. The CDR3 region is CASSLESMYQPQHF. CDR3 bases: TGCGCCAGCAGCTTGGAATCCATGTATCAGCCCCAGCATTTT.

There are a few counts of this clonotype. The CDR3 reads CASSLRTSNTGELFF. CDR3 bases: TGCGCCAGCAGCTTGCGGACTTCGAACACCGGGGAGCTGTTTTTT. The chain is built from TRBV5-1 and TRBJ2-2; perhaps TRBD2 as D (5 bases). Per germline, CDR1 SGHRS and CDR2 YFSETQ. The germline V and J ends were trimmed by 1 base and 0 bases, with 7 bases remaining between them. CDR3 length: 15 residues.

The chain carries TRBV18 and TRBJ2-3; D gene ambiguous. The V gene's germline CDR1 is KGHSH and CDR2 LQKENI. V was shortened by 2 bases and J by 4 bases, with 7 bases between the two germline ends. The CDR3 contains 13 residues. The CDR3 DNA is TGTGCCAGCTCACCAGGGCTGGCAGATACGCAGTATTTT. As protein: CASSPGLADTQYF.

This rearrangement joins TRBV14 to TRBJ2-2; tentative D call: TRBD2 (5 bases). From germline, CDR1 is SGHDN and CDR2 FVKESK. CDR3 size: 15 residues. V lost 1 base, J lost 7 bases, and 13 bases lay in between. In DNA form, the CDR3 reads TGTGCCAGCAGCCAAGGGACTCCGATGGGCGGGGAGCTGTTTTTT. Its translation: CASSQGTPMGGELFF.

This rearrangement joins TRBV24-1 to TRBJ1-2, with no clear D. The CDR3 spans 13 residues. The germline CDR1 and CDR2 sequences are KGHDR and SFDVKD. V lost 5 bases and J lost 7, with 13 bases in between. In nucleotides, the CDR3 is TGTGCCACCAGTGCTCTGGGTCACAGTGGCTACACCTTC. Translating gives CATSALGHSGYTF.

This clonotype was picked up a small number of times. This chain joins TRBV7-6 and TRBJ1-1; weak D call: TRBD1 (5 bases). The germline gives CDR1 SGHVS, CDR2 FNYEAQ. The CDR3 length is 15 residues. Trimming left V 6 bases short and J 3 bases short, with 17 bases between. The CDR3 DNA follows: TGTGCCAGCAGTAACTGGGCCCAAGGGGACACTGAAGCTTTCTTT. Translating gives CASSNWAQGDTEAFF. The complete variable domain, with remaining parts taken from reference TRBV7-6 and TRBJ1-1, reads GAGVSQSPRYKVTKRGQDVALRCDPISGHVSLYWYRQALGQGPEFLTYFNYEAQQDKSGLPNDRFSAERPEGSISTLTIQRTEQRDSAMYRCASSNWAQGDTEAFFGQGTRLTVV.

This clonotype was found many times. CDR3 amino acids: CASSRGNYQPQHF. DNA for the CDR3: TGTGCCAGCAGCAGGGGCAATTATCAGCCCCAGCATTTT. This sequence joins TRBV6-2 or TRBV6-3 and TRBJ1-5; a weak D match, TRBD1 (6 bases). Germline V CDR1 and CDR2: MNHEY, SVGEGT. There are 13 residues in the CDR3. The V end lost 6 bases, the J end lost 5 bases, and 11 bases lay between the germline ends.

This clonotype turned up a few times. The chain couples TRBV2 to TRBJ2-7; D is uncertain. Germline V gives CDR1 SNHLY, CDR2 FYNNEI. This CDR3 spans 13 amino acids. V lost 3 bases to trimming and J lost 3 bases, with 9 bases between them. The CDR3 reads CASSDNPGYEQYF. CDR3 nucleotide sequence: TGTGCCAGCAGTGACAACCCTGGCTACGAGCAGTACTTC.

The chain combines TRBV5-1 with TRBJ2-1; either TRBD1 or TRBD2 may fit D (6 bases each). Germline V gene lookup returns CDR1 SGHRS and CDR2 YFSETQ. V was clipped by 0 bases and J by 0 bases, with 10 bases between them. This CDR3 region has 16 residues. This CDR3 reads CASSLEGGFSYNEQFF. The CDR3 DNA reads TGCGCCAGCAGCTTGGAGGGGGGATTCTCCTACAATGAGCAGTTCTTC. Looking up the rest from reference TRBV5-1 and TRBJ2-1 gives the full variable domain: KAGVTQTPRYLIKTRGQQVTLSCSPISGHRSVSWYQQTPGQGLQFLFEYFSETQRNKGNFPGRFSGRQFSNSRSEMNVSTLELGDSALYLCASSLEGGFSYNEQFFGPGTRLTVL.

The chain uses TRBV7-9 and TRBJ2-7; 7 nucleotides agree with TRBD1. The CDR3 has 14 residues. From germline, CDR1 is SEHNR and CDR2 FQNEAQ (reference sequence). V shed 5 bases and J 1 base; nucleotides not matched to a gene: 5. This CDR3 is CASSRLDRSYEQYF. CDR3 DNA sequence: TGTGCCAGCAGCCGACTGGACAGGTCCTACGAGCAGTACTTC. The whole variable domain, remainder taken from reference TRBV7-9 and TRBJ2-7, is DTGVSQNPRHKITKRGQNVTFRCDPISEHNRLYWYRQTLGQGPEFLTYFQNEAQLEKSRLLSDRFSAERPKGSFSTLEIQRTEQGDSAMYLCASSRLDRSYEQYFGPGTRLTVT.